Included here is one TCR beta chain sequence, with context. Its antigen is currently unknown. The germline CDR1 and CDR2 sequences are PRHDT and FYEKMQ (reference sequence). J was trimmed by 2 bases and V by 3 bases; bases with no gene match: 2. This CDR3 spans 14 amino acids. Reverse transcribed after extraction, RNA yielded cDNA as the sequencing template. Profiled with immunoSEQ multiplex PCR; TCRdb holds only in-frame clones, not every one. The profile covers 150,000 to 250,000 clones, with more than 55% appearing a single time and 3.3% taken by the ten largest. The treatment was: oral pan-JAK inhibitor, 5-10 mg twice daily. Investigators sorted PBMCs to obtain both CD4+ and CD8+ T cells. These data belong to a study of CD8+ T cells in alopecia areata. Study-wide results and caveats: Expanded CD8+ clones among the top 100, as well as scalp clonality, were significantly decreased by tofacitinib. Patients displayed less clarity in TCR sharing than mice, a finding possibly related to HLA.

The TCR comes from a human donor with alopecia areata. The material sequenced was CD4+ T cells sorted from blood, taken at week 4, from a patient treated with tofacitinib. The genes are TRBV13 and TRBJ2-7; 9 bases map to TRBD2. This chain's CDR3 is CASSLGLAPYEQYF. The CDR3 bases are TGTGCCAGCAGCTTGGGACTAGCACCCTACGAGCAGTACTTC.